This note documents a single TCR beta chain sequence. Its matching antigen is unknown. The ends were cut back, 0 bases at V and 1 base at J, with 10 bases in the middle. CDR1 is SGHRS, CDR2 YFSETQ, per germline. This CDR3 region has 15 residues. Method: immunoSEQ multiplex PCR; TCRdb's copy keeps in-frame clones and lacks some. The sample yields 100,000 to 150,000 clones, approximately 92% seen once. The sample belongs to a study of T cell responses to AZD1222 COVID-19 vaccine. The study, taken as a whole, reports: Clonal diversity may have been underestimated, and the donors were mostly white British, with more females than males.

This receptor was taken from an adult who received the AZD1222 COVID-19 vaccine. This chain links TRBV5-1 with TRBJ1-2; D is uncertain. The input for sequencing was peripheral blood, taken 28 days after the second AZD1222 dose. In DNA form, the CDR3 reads TGCGCCAGCAGCTTGGAGGCCGTTAGTAACTATGGCTACACCTTC. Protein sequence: CASSLEAVSNYGYTF.